The entry that follows covers one T cell receptor (beta chain) sequence. Its matching antigen is unknown. The primer mix had 60 Vbeta and 13 Jbeta primers. TCRdb's copy holds only in-frame clones and misses some; the assay was immunoSEQ multiplex PCR. The sample has roughly 190,000 clones; approximately 77% are singletons. The ends were cut back, 0 bases at V and 4 bases at J, with 16 bases in the middle. This CDR3 is 16 amino acids long. Germline loops: CDR1 ENHRY, CDR2 SYGVKD. The data stem from a study of cytomegalovirus exposure and HLA in healthy donors. Study results and caveats: A later analysis showed TCR association rates differing by HLA locus, peaking at DRB1 and lowest at HLA-C. Some TCR beta chains (164 of them) were listed as cytomegalovirus-associated. In a later analysis, CMV-associated beta chains were mostly HLA-associated, it appeared.

This chain connects TRBV10-3 to TRBJ2-7, with D perhaps matching TRBD2 (6 bases). The sequencing input was PBMCs. The sequence was obtained from a middle-aged man in good health and CMV-seropositive. The DNA for the CDR3 is TGTGCCATCAGTGAGTCCGGACTAAGGATCGGGTACGAGCAGTACTTC. It yields the protein CAISESGLRIGYEQYF.